The T cell receptor beta chain under discussion was sequenced for a study of T cells in Graves' hyperthyroidism and ophthalmopathy. Amplified TCR beta CDR3 regions came from RNA transcripts. The HTBI primer set served for first-round RT-PCR of the TCR CDR3. TCRdb used MiXCR to reprocess the multiplex PCR reads, holding one entry per CDR3 protein. Of some 690,000 distinct CDR3 sequences listed, roughly 17% are singletons. This clonotype was seen a few times. Germline V gene data show CDR1 as ENHRY and CDR2 as SYGVKD. J gave up 2 bases and V 8 bases, and 9 bases lay outside the gene matches. The length of the CDR3 is 15 residues.

Material: blood. The chain combines TRBV10-3 with TRBJ1-1; 9 positions agree with TRBD1. The receptor's source is a man between 45 and 60 years old with Graves' hyperthyroidism. The CDR3: CAIGRQGGGNTEAFF. In nucleotides, the CDR3 is TGTGCCATCGGCCGACAGGGGGGTGGAAACACTGAAGCTTTCTTT.